The following is a TCR beta chain sequence with its context. RNA was extracted with the RNeasy kit, and a quantity of about 0.45 to 1 ug was reverse transcribed using random hexamers. TCRdb used MiXCR to reprocess the immunoSEQ multiplex PCR reads, holding one entry per CDR3 protein. This sample has 200,000 to 300,000 distinct CDR3 sequences, with over 85% found just once. This CDR3 has 13 residues. The germline CDR1 and CDR2 sequences are LGHDT and YNNKEL (reference sequence). The V gene lost 6 bases and the J gene lost 10 bases, with 16 bases spanning the gap. This record comes from a study of CD8 T cells in Susac syndrome.

Sequencing input: CD4+ T cells from PBMCs. The chain has TRBV3-1 and TRBJ2-1, with D hard to call. This TCR came from a human donor with multiple sclerosis. The CDR3 is CASSHRAPEEQFF. CDR3 in DNA: TGTGCCAGCAGTCACCGGGCCCCTGAGGAGCAGTTCTTC.